The 11 T cell receptor beta chains in this list originate from one sample, sequenced in a study of blood T cell repertoires in COVID-19. Data came from immunoSEQ multiplex PCR; TCRdb stores just in-frame clones and leaves some out. The sample consists of a few hundred thousand clones, more than 70% of them appearing once. Sequencing was carried out using peripheral blood. The receptor source for this set is a man between 18 and 29 years old who had recovered from COVID-19.

The rearrangement uses TRBV4-2 and TRBJ2-2; tentatively, D is TRBD2 (6 bases). The CDR3 covers 15 residues. The germline V gene encodes CDR1 LGHNA and CDR2 YNFKEQ. Trimming cost V 3 bases and J 4 bases, with 12 bases left between them. The CDR3 DNA is TGTGCCAGCAGCCATGGAGGGACTGGCACCGGGGAGCTGTTTTTT. Translation: CASSHGGTGTGELFF.

This clone was found once. This chain connects TRBV7-2 to TRBJ2-7, with D tentatively TRBD2 (5 bases). Per germline, CDR1 SGHTA and CDR2 FQGNSA. CDR3 length: 15 amino acids. Trimming pared 1 base from V and 3 bases from J, leaving 13 bases between. CDR3 residues: CASSLVSGNHYEQYF. The CDR3 DNA reads TGTGCCAGCAGCTTAGTTTCCGGGAATCACTACGAGCAGTACTTC.

The V call is TRBV11-2, the J call TRBJ1-2; TRBD1 matches 7 bases. The CDR3 has 15 amino acids. Germline V lookup: CDR1 SGHAT, CDR2 FQNNGV. With V trimmed by 5 bases and J by 0 bases, 6 bases remained unmatched. The CDR3 DNA sequence: TGTGCCAGCAGCCACCGAGGGACAGCTAACTATGGCTACACCTTC. Residues: CASSHRGTANYGYTF. Variable domain in full (rest from reference TRBV11-2 and TRBJ1-2): EAGVAQSPRYKIIEKRQSVAFWCNPISGHATLYWYQQILGQGPKLLIQFQNNGVVDDSQLPKDRFSAERLKGVDSTLKIQPAKLEDSAVYLCASSHRGTANYGYTFGSGTRLTVV.

V is TRBV19 and J is TRBJ2-5, with D perhaps matching TRBD1 (6 bases). The CDR3 sequence is 13 residues long. Germline-derived CDR1 and CDR2 are LNHDA and SQIVND (reference sequence). Trimming removed 5 bases from V and 4 bases from J, with 11 bases in between. As DNA, the CDR3 is TGTGCCAGTAGTCTCAGGGGCTCAGAGACCCAGTACTTC. The encoded protein is CASSLRGSETQYF.

The V call is TRBV2, the J call TRBJ2-5, with D perhaps matching TRBD2 (6 bases). Germline CDR1 SNHLY, CDR2 FYNNEI. V lost 3 bases, J lost 1 base, and 9 bases lay in between. The CDR3 has 14 amino acids. This CDR3 is CASSEGLSQETQYF. CDR3 sequence (DNA): TGTGCCAGCAGTGAGGGACTCAGCCAAGAGACCCAGTACTTC. Full variable domain (outside the CDR3, taken from reference TRBV2 and TRBJ2-5): EPEVTQTPSHQVTQMGQEVILRCVPISNHLYFYWYRQILGQKVEFLVSFYNNEISEKSEIFDDQFSVERPDGSNFTLKIRSTKLEDSAMYFCASSEGLSQETQYFGPGTRLLVL.

The rearrangement joins TRBV7-2 to TRBJ1-5; 9 nucleotides agree with TRBD1. Germline values: CDR1 SGHTA, CDR2 FQGNSA. CDR3 length: 16 amino acids. V dropped 5 bases and J dropped 4; count of bases not matched to a gene: 9. CDR3 sequence (DNA): TGTGCCAGCAGCCCCGGGGACAGGGAGCTAAATCAGCCCCAGCATTTT. Its translation: CASSPGDRELNQPQHF.

This chain joins TRBV20-1 and TRBJ1-1; D not resolved. The CDR3 spans 10 residues. The ends were cut back, 6 bases at V and 7 bases at J, with 9 bases in the middle. Germline CDR1 is DFQATT and CDR2 is SNEGSKA (reference sequence). This CDR3 reads CSAPEVEAFF. The CDR3, as DNA: TGCAGTGCCCCGGAGGTTGAAGCTTTCTTT.

This chain joins TRBV29-1 and TRBJ2-7, with TRBD1 identical over 9 bases. The CDR3 consists of 13 residues. Germline assignment: CDR1 SQVTM and CDR2 ANQGSEA. The ends lost 6 bases at V and 0 bases at J; junction bases unmatched: 3. CDR3 bases: TGCAGCGTCGTGGGACAGGGCTCCTACGAGCAGTACTTC. Translating it yields CSVVGQGSYEQYF.

V and J are TRBV10-3 and TRBJ2-7; maybe TRBD2 (6 bases). This CDR3 region has 16 residues. Germline CDR1 ENHRY, CDR2 SYGVKD. The V end was cut by 0 bases, the J end by 2 bases, with 14 bases between. The CDR3, as DNA: TGTGCCATCAGTGAGTCTGGAAGCGGGCCTCCCTACGAGCAGTACTTC. It is translated as CAISESGSGPPYEQYF.

V and J are TRBV7-2 and TRBJ1-6, with D possibly matching TRBD1 (5 bases). The germline V gene encodes CDR1 SGHTA and CDR2 FQGNSA. Trimming cost V 3 bases and J 9 bases, with 12 bases left between them. This CDR3 spans 14 amino acids. Here the CDR3 DNA reads TGTGCCAGCAGCTTGGGGCAGGCCGGTTCACCCCTCCACTTT. Its translation is CASSLGQAGSPLHF. Together with reference TRBV7-2 and TRBJ1-6, the CDR3 gives the full variable domain: GAGVSQSPSNKVTEKGKDVELRCDPISGHTALYWYRQSLGQGLEFLIYFQGNSAPDKSGLPSDRFSAERTGGSVSTLTIQRTQQEDSAVYLCASSLGQAGSPLHFGNGTRLTVT.

V is TRBV19 and J is TRBJ2-7; 7 nucleotides align to TRBD1. Looked up from germline, CDR1 is LNHDA and CDR2 is SQIVND (reference sequence). This CDR3 is built from 15 residues. J lost 2 bases, V lost 3 bases, and 7 bases had no gene match. The CDR3 loop reads CASSMKDRYAYEQYF. The CDR3 DNA reads as TGTGCCAGTAGTATGAAGGACAGGTACGCCTACGAGCAGTACTTC.